The clone carrying this TCR beta chain has ten or more counts. What it binds is not known. The iRepertoire nested amplicon-rescue multiplex PCR amplified TCR alpha and beta CDR3s from RNA. TCRdb ran MiXCR on the multiplex PCR reads and lists one entry per CDR3 protein. Here the sample spans over 100,000 distinct CDR3 sequences, under 30% being singletons. This entry is derived from a study of glioma-infiltrating T cells. Study conclusions and caveats: Tissue and blood shared very few CDR3 sequences.

Germline CDR1 DFQATT, CDR2 SNEGSKA (reference sequence). V was pared by 3 bases and J by 7 bases, with 19 bases between. The CDR3 sequence is 15 residues long. The receptor's source is a human donor with low-grade glioma or glioblastoma, undergoing nonglioma brain surgery, or in good health (not recorded which). The chain combines TRBV20-1 with TRBJ2-1; weak D call: TRBD2 (6 bases). The source material was glioma tissue, nonneoplastic brain tissue, or PBMCs (not recorded which). CDR3 residues: CSARGESDYSNEQFF. Written as DNA, the CDR3 is TGCAGTGCTAGGGGGGAATCGGACTATTCGAATGAGCAGTTCTTC.